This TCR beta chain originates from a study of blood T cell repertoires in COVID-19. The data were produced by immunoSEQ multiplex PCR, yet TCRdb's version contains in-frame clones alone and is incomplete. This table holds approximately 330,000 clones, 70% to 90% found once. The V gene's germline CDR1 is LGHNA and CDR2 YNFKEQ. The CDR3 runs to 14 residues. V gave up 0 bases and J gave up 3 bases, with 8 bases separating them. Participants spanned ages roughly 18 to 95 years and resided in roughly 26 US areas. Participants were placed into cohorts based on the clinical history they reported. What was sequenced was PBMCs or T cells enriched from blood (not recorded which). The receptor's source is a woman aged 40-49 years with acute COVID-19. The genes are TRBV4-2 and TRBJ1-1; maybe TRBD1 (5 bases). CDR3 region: CASSQEGAYTEAFF. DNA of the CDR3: TGTGCCAGCAGCCAAGAAGGGGCGTACACTGAAGCTTTCTTT.